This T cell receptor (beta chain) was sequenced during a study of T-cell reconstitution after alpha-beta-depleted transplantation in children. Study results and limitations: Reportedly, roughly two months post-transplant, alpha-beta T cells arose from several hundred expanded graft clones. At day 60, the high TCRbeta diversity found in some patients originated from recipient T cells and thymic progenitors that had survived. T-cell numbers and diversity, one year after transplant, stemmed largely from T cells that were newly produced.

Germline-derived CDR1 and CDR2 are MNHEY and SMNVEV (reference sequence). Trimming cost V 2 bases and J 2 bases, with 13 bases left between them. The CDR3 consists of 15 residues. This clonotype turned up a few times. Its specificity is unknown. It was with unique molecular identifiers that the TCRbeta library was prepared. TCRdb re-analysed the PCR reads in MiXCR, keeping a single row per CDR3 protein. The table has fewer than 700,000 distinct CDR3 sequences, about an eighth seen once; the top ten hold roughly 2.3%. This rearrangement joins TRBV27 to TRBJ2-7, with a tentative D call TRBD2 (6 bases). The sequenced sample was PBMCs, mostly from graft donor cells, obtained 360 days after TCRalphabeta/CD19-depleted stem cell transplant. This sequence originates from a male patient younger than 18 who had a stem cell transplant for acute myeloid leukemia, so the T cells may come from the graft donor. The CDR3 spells CASSLTWEVPYEQYF. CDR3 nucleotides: TGTGCCAGCAGTTTAACGTGGGAGGTCCCCTACGAGCAGTACTTC.